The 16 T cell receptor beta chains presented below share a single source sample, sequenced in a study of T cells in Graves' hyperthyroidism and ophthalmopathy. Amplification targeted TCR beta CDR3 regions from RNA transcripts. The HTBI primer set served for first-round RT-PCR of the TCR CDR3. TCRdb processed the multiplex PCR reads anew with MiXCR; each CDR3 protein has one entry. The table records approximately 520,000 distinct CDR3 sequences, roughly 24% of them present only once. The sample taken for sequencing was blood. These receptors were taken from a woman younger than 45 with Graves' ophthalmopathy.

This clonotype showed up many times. CDR3 DNA: TGTGCCAGCAGTGCGATAGGGGTAAATGAAGCTTTCTTT. Its translation is CASSAIGVNEAFF. V and J are TRBV2 and TRBJ1-1, with D possibly matching TRBD1 (5 bases). V lost 4 bases, J lost 7 bases, and 13 bases lay in between. This CDR3 has 13 residues. Per the germline V gene, CDR1 is SNHLY and CDR2 is FYNNEI.

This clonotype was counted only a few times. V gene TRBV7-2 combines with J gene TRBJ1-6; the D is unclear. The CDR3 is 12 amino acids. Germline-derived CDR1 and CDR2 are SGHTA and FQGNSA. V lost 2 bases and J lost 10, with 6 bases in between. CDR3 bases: TGTGCCAGCAGCTTATCGGAGTCACCCCTCCACTTT. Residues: CASSLSESPLHF. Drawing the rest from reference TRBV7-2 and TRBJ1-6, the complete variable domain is GAGVSQSPSNKVTEKGKDVELRCDPISGHTALYWYRQSLGQGLEFLIYFQGNSAPDKSGLPSDRFSAERTGGSVSTLTIQRTQQEDSAVYLCASSLSESPLHFGNGTRLTVT.

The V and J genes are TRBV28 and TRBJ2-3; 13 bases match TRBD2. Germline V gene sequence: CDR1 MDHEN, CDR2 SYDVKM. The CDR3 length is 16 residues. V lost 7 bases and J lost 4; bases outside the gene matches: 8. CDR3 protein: CASTQTSGRWSDTQYF. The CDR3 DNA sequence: TGTGCCAGCACCCAGACTAGCGGGAGGTGGTCAGATACGCAGTATTTT.

As DNA, the CDR3 is TGTGCCAGCAGCTGGGACCGCACTGTGGACATTCAGTACTTC. Its translation is CASSWDRTVDIQYF. The chain uses TRBV7-2 and TRBJ2-4, with D perhaps being TRBD1 or TRBD2 (5 bases each). The V and J ends lost 4 bases and 8 bases respectively, with 15 bases between them. Germline CDR1 SGHTA, CDR2 FQGNSA. The CDR3 is 14 residues long.

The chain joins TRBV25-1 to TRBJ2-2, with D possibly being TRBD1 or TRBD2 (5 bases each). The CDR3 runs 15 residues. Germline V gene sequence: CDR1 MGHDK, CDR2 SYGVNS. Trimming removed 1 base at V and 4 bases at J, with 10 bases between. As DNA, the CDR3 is TGTGCCAGCAGTGAATTCGGTGGGGGCACCGGGGAGCTGTTTTTT. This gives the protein CASSEFGGGTGELFF.

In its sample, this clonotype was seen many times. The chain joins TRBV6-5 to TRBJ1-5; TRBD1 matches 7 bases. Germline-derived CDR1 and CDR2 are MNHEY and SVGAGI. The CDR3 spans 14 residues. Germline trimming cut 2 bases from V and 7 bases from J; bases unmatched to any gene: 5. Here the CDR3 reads CASSYPRGGQPQHF. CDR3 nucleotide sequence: TGTGCCAGCAGTTACCCCAGGGGGGGACAGCCCCAGCATTTT.

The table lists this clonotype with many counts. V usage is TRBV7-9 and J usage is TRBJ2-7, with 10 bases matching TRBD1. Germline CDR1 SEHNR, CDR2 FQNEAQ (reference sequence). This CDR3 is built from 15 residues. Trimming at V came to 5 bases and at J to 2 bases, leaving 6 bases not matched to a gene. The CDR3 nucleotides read TGTGCCAGCAGCCCGGGGACAGGGGTCCCCTACGAGCAGTACTTC. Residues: CASSPGTGVPYEQYF.

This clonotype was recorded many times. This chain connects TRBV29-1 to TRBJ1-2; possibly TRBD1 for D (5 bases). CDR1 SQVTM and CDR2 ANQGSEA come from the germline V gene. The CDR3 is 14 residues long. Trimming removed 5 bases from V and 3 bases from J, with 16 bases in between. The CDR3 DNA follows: TGCAGCGTTTTCCGGCATGGGGCATACTATGGCTACACCTTC. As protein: CSVFRHGAYYGYTF.

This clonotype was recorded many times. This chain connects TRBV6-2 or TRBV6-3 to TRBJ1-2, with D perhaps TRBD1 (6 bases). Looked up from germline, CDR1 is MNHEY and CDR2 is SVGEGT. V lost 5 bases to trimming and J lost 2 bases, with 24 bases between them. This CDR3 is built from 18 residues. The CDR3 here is CASSPTLRTAGPNYGYTF. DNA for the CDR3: TGTGCCAGCAGTCCTACCCTGAGGACAGCCGGACCGAACTATGGCTACACCTTC.

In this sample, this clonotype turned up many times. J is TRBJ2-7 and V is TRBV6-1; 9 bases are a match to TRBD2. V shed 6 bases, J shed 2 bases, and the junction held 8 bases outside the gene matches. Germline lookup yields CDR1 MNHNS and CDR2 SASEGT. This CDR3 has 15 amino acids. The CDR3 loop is CASRRGAGGAYEQYF. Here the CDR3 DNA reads TGTGCCAGCAGGCGCGGAGCGGGGGGCGCCTACGAGCAGTACTTC.

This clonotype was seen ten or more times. CDR3 nucleotide sequence: TGTGCCAGCTCACAGAACCAGGGCGGCACTGAAGCTTTCTTT. As protein: CASSQNQGGTEAFF. This chain connects TRBV18 to TRBJ1-1; possible D gene TRBD1, 5 bases. The V end was cut by 4 bases, the J end by 4 bases, with 13 bases between. The CDR3 contains 14 residues. The germline CDR1 and CDR2 sequences are KGHSH and LQKENI.

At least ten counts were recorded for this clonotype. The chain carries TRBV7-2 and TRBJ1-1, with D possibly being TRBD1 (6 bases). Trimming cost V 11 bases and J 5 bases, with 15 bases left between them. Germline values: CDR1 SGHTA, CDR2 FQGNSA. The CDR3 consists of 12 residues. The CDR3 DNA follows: TGTGCCGAACTAGGGGGGTCGACTGAAGCTTTCTTT. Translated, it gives CAELGGSTEAFF.

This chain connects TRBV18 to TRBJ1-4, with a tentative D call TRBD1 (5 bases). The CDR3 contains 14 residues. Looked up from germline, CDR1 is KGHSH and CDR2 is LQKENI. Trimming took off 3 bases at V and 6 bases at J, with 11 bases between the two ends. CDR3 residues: CASSPGRQYEKLFF. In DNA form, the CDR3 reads TGTGCCAGCTCACCGGGACGGCAGTATGAAAAACTGTTTTTT.

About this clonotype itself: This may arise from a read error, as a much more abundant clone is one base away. The CDR3 protein is CSSSLRGYNQPQHF. As DNA, the CDR3 is TGTTCCAGCAGTTTACGAGGGTACAATCAGCCCCAGCATTTT. V gene TRBV27 combines with J gene TRBJ1-5, with D hard to call. In germline, CDR1 is MNHEY, CDR2 SMNVEV (reference sequence). CDR3 length: 14 amino acids.

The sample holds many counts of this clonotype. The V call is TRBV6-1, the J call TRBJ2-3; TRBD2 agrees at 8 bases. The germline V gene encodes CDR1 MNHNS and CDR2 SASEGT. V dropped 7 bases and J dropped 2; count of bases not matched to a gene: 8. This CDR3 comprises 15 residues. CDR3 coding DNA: TGTGCCAGCACCCCGGGGGGGCCCCACACAGATACGCAGTATTTT. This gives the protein CASTPGGPHTDTQYF.

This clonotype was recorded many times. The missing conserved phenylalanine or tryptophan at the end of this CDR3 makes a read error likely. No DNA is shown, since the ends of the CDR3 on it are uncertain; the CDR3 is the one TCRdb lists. The CDR3 spells CASSLSLPAVI. The chain recombines TRBV28 with TRBJ1-1. The germline gives CDR1 MDHEN, CDR2 SYDVKM. The CDR3 is 11 amino acids in total, end residues counted.